This T cell receptor (beta chain) was retrieved from a study (dated by TCRdb to between 2014 and 2017). About the study as a whole: The study examined whether tumor-infiltrating Tregs in breast cancer are drawn from blood Tregs or arise in situ by conversion from other CD4+ T cell subsets.

Points the paper makes about the study in general: Across 20 to 25 patients, around 13% of tumor Treg TRBV12-4/TRBJ1-2 sequences were found to be shared with naive CD4+ cells, compared with under 2.3% shared with blood Tregs or memory cells. Tumor memory CD4+ T cell TCR gene usage clustered with blood and lymph node memory CD4+ cells and lymph node naive CD4+ cells. Tumor-infiltrating Treg TCR alpha and beta sequences overlapped most with tumor naive CD4+ T cells, then with blood naive CD4+ T cells. Validation in the larger cohort was restricted to a single TCR beta V-J rearrangement rather than whole repertoires.

Its CDR3 holds 14 amino acids, cysteine through phenylalanine. The CDR3 DNA has 42 bases and is translated from base 1. Trimming at the junction amounts to 1 base on V and 2 bases on J, and the germline ends lie 8 bases apart. About this clonotype itself: Its antigen remains undetermined. Per-base qualities were not stored, and no clone one base away is much larger.

The method was multiplex PCR. Sequencing was carried out with an Ion Torrent PGM. In the roughly 20-patient analysis, TRBV12-4/TRBJ1-2 clonotypes were amplified using adaptor-ligated barcode primers. TRBV12-4/TRBJ1-2 amplicons from the roughly 25-patient cohort were sequenced on the Ion Personal Genome Machine system. From the authors' description of their analysis: Sequencing data were pooled across the five patients for each of nine subset-tissue groups and compared by unsupervised clustering of TCR gene usage. The Morisita-Horn index was used to calculate repertoire similarity, with shared sequences weighted by how much each contributed to each repertoire. Starting from the raw public reads, TCRdb applied fastp trimming at Q25, assembled clones with MiXCR and retained in-frame beta chains. Each CDR3 protein gets just one entry, which takes the most common genes and DNA from the rows behind it. The V and J calls come from TCRdb's annotation, not from the publication. The sample includes 400 to 500 distinct CDR3 sequences, with under 20% observed a single time. The ten largest clones take up roughly 30% of the sample.

The Miltenyi Naive CD4+ T Cell Isolation kit was used to purify naive CD4+ T cells, and Tregs were depleted with CD25 microbeads. In a larger group of around 23 breast cancer patients, a single TRBV12-4/TRBJ1-2 rearrangement was sequenced in tumor Tregs and in blood Treg, naive and memory CD4+ cells. Ficoll density gradient centrifugation was used to isolate mononuclear cells from either lymph nodes or roughly 50 ml of peripheral blood. FACS confirmed that the sorted cell populations were more than 90% pure. The TCR comes from a female donor with breast cancer. The sample consisted of naive CD4+ T cells sorted from blood. This specimen's cell subset or site label, interpreted: naive CD4+ T cells, CD4+CD45RA+CD25-. The chain is made from TRBV12-3 or TRBV12-4 and TRBJ1-2, with a weak D call of TRBD1 (6 bases match). CDR3 loop: CASSLGTVNYGYTF. The DNA reads as follows: TGTGCCAGCAGTTTAGGGACAGTCAACTATGGCTACACCTTC.